This T cell receptor (beta chain) originates from a study of regulatory T cells in long-lasting Graves disease. Germline CDR1 is SGHTA and CDR2 is FQGNSA. V lost 2 bases and J 0 bases, leaving 17 bases between the germline ends. This CDR3 contains 18 residues. Through Arm-PCR of CDR3 regions and iRepertoire HTBI primers, TCR beta libraries were built. TCRdb passed the multiplex PCR reads through MiXCR, listing each CDR3 protein once. Of around 400,000 distinct CDR3 sequences listed, around 15% are singletons. Time point meaning: newly diagnosed GD, antithyroid drugs for less than 3 months. The TCR library was made from RNA extracted from PBMCs. This clonotype has at least ten counts.

The starting material was peripheral blood mononuclear cells (PBMCs), obtained at new diagnosis, from a patient treated with antithyroid drugs. The V call is TRBV7-2, the J call TRBJ2-1, with D perhaps TRBD1 (6 bases). This sequence was found in a female donor with Graves disease. For the CDR3, the DNA is TGTGCCAGCAGCTTATGGCCCCCGACAGGTAGCTCCTACAATGAGCAGTTCTTC. Translation: CASSLWPPTGSSYNEQFF.